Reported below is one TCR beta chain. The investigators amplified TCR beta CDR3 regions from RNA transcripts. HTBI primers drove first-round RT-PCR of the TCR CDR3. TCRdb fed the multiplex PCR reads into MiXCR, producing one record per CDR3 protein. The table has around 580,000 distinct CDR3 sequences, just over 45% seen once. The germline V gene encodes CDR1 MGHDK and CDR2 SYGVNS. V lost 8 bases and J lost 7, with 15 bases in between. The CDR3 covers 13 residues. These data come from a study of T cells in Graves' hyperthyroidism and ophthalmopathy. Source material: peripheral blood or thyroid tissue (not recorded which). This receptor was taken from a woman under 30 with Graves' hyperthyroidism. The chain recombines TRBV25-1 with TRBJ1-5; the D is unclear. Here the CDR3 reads CASVEEPGQPQHF. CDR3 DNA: TGTGCCAGCGTTGAAGAACCGGGGCAGCCCCAGCATTTT.